The 2 T cell receptor beta chains below come from one sample, sequenced in a study of a mutant IDH1 vaccine in newly diagnosed glioma (dated by TCRdb to the early 2020s). Library preparation was by the immunoSEQ multiplex PCR assay. TCRdb stores this immuneACCESS table with in-frame sequences only. Part of the clones is absent; in the studies checked, under half of the shortfall reflects unresolved V genes, and no reason is known for the rest. Present in this sample are approximately 70,000 clones, about four fifths of which were seen just once. Together, the top ten hold roughly 8% of the sample. In light of the paper, this sample's time point label describes: baseline, week 1 (first vaccination visit). The sample's treatment or condition label, decoded: pre-vaccination baseline after standard-of-care therapy. Here the sequenced sample was PBMCs, taken from a glioma patient treated with radiotherapy, temozolomide or both. The origin of the receptors is a man aged 50-60 years with glioma.

In regard to this clone: The sample has other DNA sequences that encode this CDR3 too. The chain uses TRBV5-4 and TRBJ1-1, with 9 nucleotides matching TRBD1. V lost 4 bases, J lost 2 bases, and 9 bases stayed unmatched. CDR3 length equals 16 residues. Germline lookup yields CDR1 SGHNT and CDR2 YYREEE (reference sequence). The CDR3 here is CASSGTGIQLNTEAFF. For the CDR3, the DNA is TGTGCCAGCAGCGGGACAGGGATACAATTAAACACTGAAGCTTTCTTT.

The chain has TRBV2 and TRBJ1-5, with D perhaps TRBD1 (6 bases). This CDR3 region has 12 residues. Deletions cut 8 bases from V and 3 bases from J, with 8 bases between. Germline lookup yields CDR1 SNHLY and CDR2 FYNNEI. The CDR3 is CASGQTNQPQHF. The CDR3 DNA reads as TGTGCCAGCGGACAGACCAATCAGCCCCAGCATTTT.